The 25 T cell receptor beta chains below come from one sample, sequenced in a study of blood T cells in healthy people across ages. Next came a second PCR, run for about 6 to 12 cycles, which used a sample-barcoded 5' primer along with a J-beta primer mix. TCRdb itself ran the 5' RACE reads through MiXCR, one entry per CDR3 protein. The sample includes around 670,000 distinct CDR3 sequences, around 31% seen only once; the top ten take approximately 14%. Sequences were obtained from blood. Every receptor here comes from an elderly woman in good health.

The chain has TRBV7-9 and TRBJ2-7; 11 nucleotides agree with TRBD2. The CDR3 loop spans 16 amino acids. V gave up 4 bases and J gave up 4 bases; unmatched junction bases: 9. CDR1 SEHNR and CDR2 FQNEAQ come from the germline V gene (reference sequence). CDR3: CASSSSRLAGTYEQYF. The CDR3 DNA is TGTGCCAGCAGCTCATCCCGACTAGCGGGAACGTACGAGCAGTACTTC. The entire variable domain, with the rest obtained from reference TRBV7-9 and TRBJ2-7, is as follows: DTGVSQNPRHKITKRGQNVTFRCDPISEHNRLYWYRQTLGQGPEFLTYFQNEAQLEKSRLLSDRFSAERPKGSFSTLEIQRTEQGDSAMYLCASSSSRLAGTYEQYFGPGTRLTVT.

This clonotype has just a few counts. The rearrangement links TRBV20-1 to TRBJ1-1; TRBD1 might be the D (5 bases). Germline CDR1 is DFQATT and CDR2 is SNEGSKA (reference sequence). The length of the CDR3 is 12 residues. Trimming took off 4 bases at V and 1 base at J, with 7 bases between the two ends. CDR3 in amino acids: CSATGSNTEAFF. The CDR3 DNA reads as TGCAGTGCTACAGGGTCGAACACTGAAGCTTTCTTT.

This clonotype showed up many times. The CDR3 is CASIPHLAGSYNEQFF. The CDR3 nucleotides read TGTGCCAGCATCCCCCACCTAGCGGGGTCCTACAATGAGCAGTTCTTC. The gene calls are TRBV6-2 or TRBV6-3 and TRBJ2-1; 9 nucleotides align to TRBD2. V shed 7 bases and J 1 base; nucleotides not matched to a gene: 8. Germline V lookup: CDR1 MNHEY, CDR2 SVGEGT. CDR3 length equals 16 residues.

This clonotype has more than one count but fewer than ten. The chain joins TRBV28 to TRBJ1-6; no clear D. Looked up from germline, CDR1 is MDHEN and CDR2 is SYDVKM. V was cut by 3 bases and J by 2 bases, with 11 bases left in between. This CDR3 is built from 16 residues. The CDR3 sequence: CASSFASSTYNSPLHF. In nucleotides, the CDR3 is TGTGCCAGCAGTTTTGCAAGTAGCACCTATAATTCACCCCTCCACTTT.

This clonotype appeared many times. The gene calls are TRBV7-3 and TRBJ2-7, with TRBD2 as a possible D gene (6 bases). There are 14 residues in the CDR3. Per the germline V gene, CDR1 is SGHTA and CDR2 is FQGTGA. Between the trimmed V and J ends, which lost 1 base and 4 bases, there was a span of 11 bases. DNA of the CDR3: TGTGCCAGCAGCTTAATCGCGGGAACGTACGAGCAGTACTTC. This codes for CASSLIAGTYEQYF.

The chain carries TRBV7-9 and TRBJ2-5; TRBD1 is a possible D gene (8 bases). CDR1 and CDR2 from the germline V gene are SEHNR and FQNEAQ (reference sequence). V was shortened by 2 bases and J by 11 bases, with 18 bases between the two germline ends. This CDR3 is built from 14 residues. CDR3 amino acids: CASSLQQGGNEQYF. Here the CDR3 DNA reads TGTGCCAGCAGCTTACAACAGGGGGGGAATGAGCAGTACTTC. The entire variable domain, with the rest obtained from reference TRBV7-9 and TRBJ2-5, is as follows: DTGVSQNPRHKITKRGQNVTFRCDPISEHNRLYWYRQTLGQGPEFLTYFQNEAQLEKSRLLSDRFSAERPKGSFSTLEIQRTEQGDSAMYLCASSLQQGGNEQYFGPGTRLLVL.

Comments on this clonotype: At one end, the junction sequence differs from germline, possibly due to a read error. This chain links TRBV2 with TRBJ1-1; possible D gene TRBD1, 5 bases. Germline V gives CDR1 SNHLY, CDR2 FYNNEI. The CDR3 consists of 14 residues. The CDR3 bases are TGTGCCGGCAGCCCAGCAGGGTGGGGGACTGAAGCTTTCTTT. Translating it yields CAGSPAGWGTEAFF.

The chain has TRBV30 and TRBJ1-6, with D unclear. This CDR3 has 15 residues. Germline V gives CDR1 GTSNPN, CDR2 SVGIG (reference sequence). The ends were cut back, 0 bases at V and 4 bases at J, with 10 bases in the middle. As DNA, the CDR3 is TGTGCCTGGAGTGTAGGTCAGTTGTATAATTCACCCCTCCACTTT. Its translation: CAWSVGQLYNSPLHF.

Concerning this clonotype: This CDR3 is missing its conserved last phenylalanine or tryptophan, likely due to a read error. V usage is TRBV25-1 and J usage is TRBJ1-2, with 7 bases that match TRBD1. Germline CDR1 is MGHDK and CDR2 is SYGVNS. Trimming took 1 base from V and 7 from J; bases not matched to a gene: 6. The CDR3 is 14 residues long. CDR3 sequence: CASSESRQGVGYTV. The CDR3 coding sequence is TGTGCCAGCAGTGAATCCCGGCAGGGGGTTGGCTACACCGTC.

This clonotype was counted ten times or more. The chain carries TRBV15 and TRBJ1-2; D is ambiguous. CDR1 is LNHNV, CDR2 YYDKDF, per germline (reference sequence). The CDR3 covers 15 residues. V was clipped by 1 base and J by 8 bases, with 17 bases between them. DNA of the CDR3: TGTGCCACCAGCAGAGGGGATCGTATGGGGATCGGCTACACCTTC. Translation: CATSRGDRMGIGYTF.

This chain uses TRBV7-2 with TRBJ2-1; 15 nucleotides agree with TRBD2. Germline assignment: CDR1 SGHTA and CDR2 FQGNSA. The CDR3 is 17 amino acids. V shed 6 bases and J 5 bases; nucleotides not matched to a gene: 8. CDR3 amino acids: CASSRGLAGGLHNEQFF. Here the CDR3 DNA reads TGTGCCAGCAGTCGAGGACTAGCGGGAGGGCTTCACAATGAGCAGTTCTTC. Based on the CDR3 plus reference TRBV7-2 and TRBJ2-1, the full variable domain is GAGVSQSPSNKVTEKGKDVELRCDPISGHTALYWYRQSLGQGLEFLIYFQGNSAPDKSGLPSDRFSAERTGGSVSTLTIQRTQQEDSAVYLCASSRGLAGGLHNEQFFGPGTRLTVL.

There are many counts of this clonotype. V is TRBV2 and J is TRBJ1-6; 11 bases are shared with TRBD1. In germline, CDR1 is SNHLY, CDR2 FYNNEI. This CDR3 has 14 residues. Trimming took 8 bases from V and 5 from J; bases not matched to a gene: 2. The CDR3 reads CASRGQGDNSPLHF. The CDR3 DNA is TGTGCCAGCCGGGGACAGGGGGATAATTCACCCCTCCACTTT.

This clonotype was seen ten or more times. V gene TRBV7-9 combines with J gene TRBJ1-2, with D possibly TRBD1 on 5 matching bases. Germline V gene data show CDR1 as SEHNR and CDR2 as FQNEAQ (reference sequence). The CDR3 is made up of 13 amino acids. Deletions cut 1 base from V and 8 bases from J, with 11 bases between. The CDR3 loop reads CASSLDGQSGYTF. The DNA for the CDR3 is TGTGCCAGCAGCTTAGATGGACAATCGGGCTACACCTTC.

There are a few counts of this clonotype. The chain carries TRBV12-3 or TRBV12-4 and TRBJ1-1, with 7 nucleotides matching TRBD1. The ends lost 3 bases at V and 10 bases at J; junction bases unmatched: 5. The CDR3 sequence is 12 residues long. CDR3 residues: CASSLAHRGAFF. In DNA form, the CDR3 reads TGTGCCAGCAGTTTGGCTCACAGGGGAGCTTTCTTT.

The rearrangement links TRBV4-1 to TRBJ2-1, with 7 bases that match TRBD1. The V gene end was trimmed by 1 base and the J gene end by 4 bases; junction bases not matched to a gene: 10. The CDR3 spans 17 residues. Per the germline V gene, CDR1 is MGHRA and CDR2 is YSYEKL. CDR3 in amino acids: CASSQGPGTDFYNEQFF. DNA for the CDR3: TGCGCCAGCAGCCAAGGCCCCGGGACAGATTTTTACAATGAGCAGTTCTTC.

A note on this clonotype: Given a much more abundant clone one base away, this may be a read error. V is TRBV28 and J is TRBJ2-7, with D perhaps assigned TRBD1 or TRBD2 (5 bases each). CDR1 and CDR2 from the germline V gene are MDHEN and SYDVKM. CDR3 length: 13 amino acids. The V gene lost 6 bases and the J gene lost 3 bases, with 12 bases spanning the gap. CDR3: CASRKGTRYEQYF. In nucleotides, the CDR3 is TGTGCCAGCAGAAAAGGGACCCGCTACGAGCAGTACTTC. Complete variable domain (other parts from reference TRBV28 and TRBJ2-7): DVKVTQSSRYLVKRTGEKVFLECVQDMDHENMFWYRQDPGLGLRLIYFSYDVKMKEKGDIPEGYSVSREKKERFSLILESASTNQTSMYLCASRKGTRYEQYFGPGTRLTVT.

Turning to this clonotype: Since a much larger clone is just one base distant, this may be a read error. The rearrangement links TRBV10-3 to TRBJ2-3, with a tentative D call TRBD2 (6 bases). Trimming removed 4 bases from V and 0 bases from J, with 14 bases in between. The germline CDR1 and CDR2 sequences are ENHRY and SYGVKD. This CDR3 comprises 16 residues. The CDR3 coding sequence is TGTGCCATCAGTGGGGGGAGGAGTATGAGCACAGATACGCAGTATTTT. As protein: CAISGGRSMSTDTQYF.

Many counts were recorded for this clonotype. The V call is TRBV6-5, the J call TRBJ2-4, with D unresolved. Between the trimmed V and J ends, which lost 6 bases and 13 bases, there was a span of 19 bases. The CDR3 is made up of 13 amino acids. Germline loops: CDR1 MNHEY, CDR2 SVGAGI. In DNA form, the CDR3 reads TGTGCCAGCAGCCCCTTGACATCGAAGGTGCAGTACTTC. Protein: CASSPLTSKVQYF.

A note on this clonotype: This sequence may be a read error, since a much larger clone differs from it by one base. The chain uses TRBV4-2 and TRBJ2-5, with D perhaps given as TRBD1 or TRBD2 (6 bases each). The CDR3 length is 16 residues. Germline CDR1 LGHNA, CDR2 YNFKEQ. CDR3 loop: CASSQGVEGVQEAQYF. The DNA of the CDR3 is TGTGCCAGCAGCCAAGGGGTGGAGGGGGTCCAAGAGGCCCAGTACTTC.

J is TRBJ1-1 and V is TRBV5-1; D gene uncertain. The germline V gene has CDR1 SGHRS and CDR2 YFSETQ. Trimming stripped 0 bases from V and 4 bases from J, with 13 bases between. CDR3 length: 15 residues. The CDR3 is CASSLGRGSGTEAFF. The DNA of the CDR3 is TGCGCCAGCAGCTTGGGGAGAGGTAGCGGCACTGAAGCTTTCTTT. The variable domain in full, with the rest retrieved from reference TRBV5-1 and TRBJ1-1, is KAGVTQTPRYLIKTRGQQVTLSCSPISGHRSVSWYQQTPGQGLQFLFEYFSETQRNKGNFPGRFSGRQFSNSRSEMNVSTLELGDSALYLCASSLGRGSGTEAFFGQGTRLTVV.

This sequence joins TRBV29-1 and TRBJ1-4; D uncertain. The CDR3 has 11 residues. Per germline, CDR1 SQVTM and CDR2 ANQGSEA. V lost 7 bases and J lost 8, with 11 bases in between. The CDR3 loop is CSAGEREKLFF. The CDR3 DNA sequence: TGCAGCGCTGGAGAGAGAGAAAAACTGTTTTTT.

The sample holds a few counts of this clonotype. This chain links TRBV5-1 with TRBJ1-4; maybe TRBD1 (6 bases). V lost 4 bases, J lost 3 bases, and 16 bases lay in between. There are 16 residues in the CDR3. Germline V gives CDR1 SGHRS, CDR2 YFSETQ. This chain's CDR3 is CASSPGGGLANEKLFF. The CDR3 DNA sequence: TGCGCCAGCAGCCCCGGGGGGGGGCTGGCTAATGAAAAACTGTTTTTT.

This clonotype has more than one count but fewer than ten. The V gene is TRBV10-3, the J gene TRBJ1-6; no definite D call. CDR3 size: 13 residues. CDR1 is ENHRY, CDR2 SYGVKD, per germline. V lost 7 bases, J lost 7 bases, and 11 bases lay in between. The CDR3 region has the DNA TGTGCCATCACCCTGGGCCCGAATTCACCCCTCCACTTT. It codes for CAITLGPNSPLHF.

This clonotype was counted only a few times. The rearrangement uses TRBV5-8 and TRBJ1-1; 11 bases align to TRBD1. Germline loops: CDR1 SGHTS, CDR2 YDEGEE. The CDR3 length is 15 residues. After removal of 4 bases from V and 4 bases from J, the junction contained 6 bases not matched to a gene. The CDR3 loop reads CASSERTGGGTEAFF. The CDR3 coding sequence is TGTGCCAGCAGCGAGAGGACAGGGGGCGGCACTGAAGCTTTCTTT.

The V gene is TRBV18, the J gene TRBJ2-6; 7 nucleotides align to TRBD1. The V gene end was trimmed by 3 bases and the J gene end by 0 bases; junction bases not matched to a gene: 11. Germline loops: CDR1 KGHSH, CDR2 LQKENI. The CDR3 has 19 residues. DNA of the CDR3: TGTGCCAGCTCACCCTCTCGACAGGGTAGGATCTCTGGGGCCAACGTCCTGACTTTC. It yields the protein CASSPSRQGRISGANVLTF.